These 30 T cell receptor beta chains were all obtained from the same sample, sequenced in a study of vaccination and CD4 T cells after COVID-19. No antigen has been assigned to these receptors. Sample treatment: approximately 9-day PBMC culture with coronavirus spike peptide pools or control peptides (ViraFEST assay). Sequenced with the Oncomine TCR Beta short-read assay was DNA taken from cultured CD4+ T cells. MiXCR, run by TCRdb on the PCR reads, gives a single entry per CDR3 protein. The sample consists of more than 13,000 distinct CDR3 sequences, 30% of them appearing once. The source material was cultured CD4+ T cells from blood. Receptors originate from a human donor with COVID-19.

The chain is built from TRBV4-2 and TRBJ2-2, with unresolved D. Germline V lookup: CDR1 LGHNA, CDR2 YNFKEQ. Trimming took off 0 bases at V and 0 bases at J, with 14 bases between the two ends. There are 18 residues in the CDR3. CDR3 protein: CASSQDVPGSTNTGELFF. The CDR3, as DNA: TGTGCCAGCAGCCAAGATGTCCCCGGCAGTACGAACACCGGGGAGCTGTTTTTT.

The chain has TRBV6-1 and TRBJ1-2; no clear D. The germline CDR1 and CDR2 sequences are MNHNS and SASEGT. CDR3 length equals 14 residues. V dropped 6 bases and J dropped 0 bases, with 11 bases sitting between them. The CDR3 DNA sequence: TGTGCCAGCAGCCCGGACGGAACTAACTATGGCTACACCTTC. Amino acid sequence: CASSPDGTNYGYTF.

This clonotype was seen more than once but under ten times. The chain recombines TRBV12-3 or TRBV12-4 with TRBJ2-5; D tentatively reads TRBD1 or TRBD2 (6 bases each). The V end was cut by 5 bases, the J end by 5 bases, with 15 bases between. The CDR3 runs 14 residues. CDR3 DNA sequence: TGTGCCAGCAGTAGCAACAGGGCGGGGGAGACCCAGTACTTC. Translated: CASSSNRAGETQYF.

This clonotype was counted a few times. J is TRBJ1-6 and V is TRBV10-3, with D perhaps matching TRBD1 (5 bases). CDR1 is ENHRY, CDR2 SYGVKD, per germline. Trimming took 7 bases from V and 7 from J, leaving 11 bases between them. The CDR3 sequence is 13 residues long. The chain's CDR3 is CAINTGQNSPLHF. DNA of the CDR3: TGTGCCATCAATACGGGGCAAAATTCACCCCTCCACTTT.

This clonotype was recorded a few times. The chain combines TRBV7-9 with TRBJ1-2; 8 nucleotides align to TRBD1. V lost 2 bases and J lost 4; bases outside the gene matches: 3. Germline V CDR1 and CDR2: SEHNR, FQNEAQ (reference sequence). The CDR3 length is 14 residues. The CDR3 sequence is CASSLMGQAYGYTF. The CDR3 region has the DNA TGTGCCAGCAGCTTAATGGGACAGGCCTATGGCTACACCTTC.

V gene TRBV2 combines with J gene TRBJ1-5, with 7 positions matching TRBD1. The CDR3 sequence is 14 residues long. Germline loops: CDR1 SNHLY, CDR2 FYNNEI. Germline trimming cut 6 bases from V and 5 bases from J; bases unmatched to any gene: 7. CDR3 in DNA: TGTGCCAGCAGAAGACAGGGAATGGATCAGCCCCAGCATTTT. The encoded protein is CASRRQGMDQPQHF.

This clonotype was counted a few times. CDR3 sequence reads: CSASRQGNEQYF. Here the CDR3 DNA reads TGCAGTGCTAGTCGACAGGGAAACGAGCAGTACTTC. J is TRBJ2-7 and V is TRBV20-1, with 7 positions matching TRBD1. CDR3 size: 12 residues. Germline V gives CDR1 DFQATT, CDR2 SNEGSKA (reference sequence). J was trimmed by 5 bases and V by 3 bases; bases with no gene match: 4.

V is TRBV6-1 and J is TRBJ2-7; D remains unclear. Trimming took off 1 base at V and 2 bases at J, with 12 bases between the two ends. The germline gives CDR1 MNHNS, CDR2 SASEGT. This CDR3 contains 15 residues. This CDR3 is CASSEGPTATYEQYF. CDR3 DNA sequence: TGTGCCAGCAGTGAAGGTCCCACGGCTACCTACGAGCAGTACTTC.

The rearrangement joins TRBV10-3 to TRBJ2-5; 10 bases are a match to TRBD1. The length of the CDR3 is 15 residues. CDR1 ENHRY and CDR2 SYGVKD come from the germline V gene. V lost 5 bases and J lost 2; bases outside the gene matches: 5. The chain's CDR3 is CAISMGQGTQETQYF. The CDR3 region has the DNA TGTGCCATCAGTATGGGACAGGGGACTCAAGAGACCCAGTACTTC.

CDR3 nucleotides: TGTGCCAGCAGTGGTAGGAACTCTGGGGCCAACGTCCTGACTTTC. Residues: CASSGRNSGANVLTF. The rearrangement uses TRBV6-1 and TRBJ2-6; D is undetermined. The CDR3 length is 15 residues. Trimming removed 4 bases from V and 0 bases from J, with 7 bases in between. The germline V gene encodes CDR1 MNHNS and CDR2 SASEGT.

This clonotype was counted a few times. CDR3 DNA sequence: TGTGCCAGCAGCTTAACAGCAGTTGGGGGAGCTTTCTTT. It encodes CASSLTAVGGAFF. This chain links TRBV5-6 with TRBJ1-1, with D perhaps TRBD1 (5 bases). V was pared by 2 bases and J by 10 bases, with 15 bases between. The CDR3 length is 13 residues. CDR1 and CDR2 (germline): SGHDT, YYEEEE.

This clonotype showed up just a few times. V and J are TRBV29-1 and TRBJ1-2, with no clear D. CDR1 and CDR2 (germline): SQVTM, ANQGSEA. V shed 2 bases and J shed 4 bases, with 14 bases lying between them. This CDR3 comprises 14 residues. CDR3 residues: CSVEPVGTLYGYTF. Written as DNA, the CDR3 is TGCAGCGTTGAACCGGTCGGCACCCTCTATGGCTACACCTTC.

This clonotype was counted a few times. The chain combines TRBV5-1 with TRBJ1-2; 8 bases are shared with TRBD1. Losses at the gene ends were 0 bases for V and 6 bases for J; bases not matched to a gene: 4. This CDR3 contains 14 residues. Germline assignment: CDR1 SGHRS and CDR2 YFSETQ. DNA of the CDR3: TGCGCCAGCAGCTTGGAACAGGGGGTGGATGGCTACACCTTC. Amino acids: CASSLEQGVDGYTF.

This clonotype has more than one count but fewer than ten. This rearrangement joins TRBV15 to TRBJ1-2, with TRBD1 as a possible D gene (6 bases). The CDR3 runs 14 residues. Per germline, CDR1 LNHNV and CDR2 YYDKDF (reference sequence). V lost 4 bases and J 2 bases, leaving 11 bases between the germline ends. The CDR3 DNA sequence: TGTGCCACCAGCAACCAAGGACAGAACTATGGCTACACCTTC. Translated: CATSNQGQNYGYTF.

The rearrangement links TRBV28 to TRBJ2-3; D unclear. Trimming removed 3 bases from V and 2 bases from J, with 3 bases in between. The CDR3 consists of 12 residues. Germline CDR1 MDHEN, CDR2 SYDVKM. The CDR3 loop is CASSFNTDTQYF. In nucleotides, the CDR3 is TGTGCCAGCAGTTTTAACACAGATACGCAGTATTTT.

The gene calls are TRBV20-1 and TRBJ2-3, with 12 bases lining up with TRBD2. The junction had 6 bases not matched to a gene; V was cut back by 0 bases and J by 5 bases. Germline loops: CDR1 DFQATT, CDR2 SNEGSKA (reference sequence). The CDR3 totals 16 residues. CDR3 in amino acids: CSARDRLAGVRDTQYF. The CDR3 DNA reads as TGCAGTGCTAGAGACCGACTAGCGGGGGTGAGAGATACGCAGTATTTT.

This clonotype was observed a few times. The chain has TRBV2 and TRBJ1-5; a possible D gene is TRBD1 (5 bases). CDR1 SNHLY and CDR2 FYNNEI come from the germline V gene. The CDR3 covers 14 residues. V was pared by 6 bases and J by 0 bases, with 9 bases between. The CDR3 DNA is TGTGCCAGCAGCAGGGTGGATAGCAATCAGCCCCAGCATTTT. Amino acids: CASSRVDSNQPQHF.

A few counts support this clonotype. This CDR3 is CASADRNEQYF. The CDR3 nucleotides read TGTGCCAGCGCGGACAGAAACGAGCAGTACTTC. The genes are TRBV21-1 and TRBJ2-7; TRBD1, the table's D call, was not compared with the DNA. TRBV21-1 constitutes a pseudogene. The CDR3 loop spans 11 amino acids.

This clonotype has only a few counts. The chain carries TRBV18 and TRBJ1-5; 9 bases are a match to TRBD1. V shed 4 bases and J 1 base; nucleotides not matched to a gene: 8. CDR3 length: 17 amino acids. Germline-derived CDR1 and CDR2 are KGHSH and LQKENI. The CDR3 DNA reads as TGTGCCAGCTCACGCGGGACAGGGACTACGAGCAATCAGCCCCAGCATTTT. Encoded protein: CASSRGTGTTSNQPQHF. Supplemented by reference TRBV18 and TRBJ1-5, the full variable domain reads NAGVMQNPRHLVRRRGQEARLRCSPMKGHSHVYWYRQLPEEGLKFMVYLQKENIIDESGMPKERFSAEFPKEGPSILRIQQVVRGDSAAYFCASSRGTGTTSNQPQHFGDGTRLSIL.

Of note for this clonotype: The junction does not match germline at one end; this may be a read error. The rearrangement uses TRBV19 and TRBJ2-2, with no clear D. Germline V gene data show CDR1 as LNHDA and CDR2 as SQIVND (reference sequence). The CDR3 loop spans 15 amino acids. CDR3: CASSMSVGNSGELFF. The CDR3 region has the DNA TGTGCCAGTAGTATGTCGGTGGGGAACAGCGGGGAGCTGTTTTTT.

This clonotype has more than one count but fewer than ten. The CDR3 nucleotides are TGTGCCAGCAGTTCAAGGACAGAAACTAATGGCTACACCTTC. Residues: CASSSRTETNGYTF. The chain uses TRBV6-5 and TRBJ1-2; perhaps TRBD1 as D (6 bases). Trimming removed 4 bases from V and 6 bases from J, with 15 bases in between. Germline-derived CDR1 and CDR2 are MNHEY and SVGAGI. There are 14 residues in the CDR3.

This clonotype was observed a few times. The V gene is TRBV7-2, the J gene TRBJ2-1; 7 bases map to TRBD1. V lost 1 base to trimming and J lost 3 bases; unmatched junction nucleotides: 6. Germline V gene lookup returns CDR1 SGHTA and CDR2 FQGNSA. This CDR3 contains 16 residues. CDR3 sequence reads: CASSLGSGQNYNEQFF. The CDR3 DNA follows: TGTGCCAGCAGCTTAGGGTCGGGACAGAACTACAATGAGCAGTTCTTC.

With respect to this clonotype: At one end the junction does not follow the germline gene, possibly because of a read error. This chain uses TRBV7-7 with TRBJ2-5; D unresolved. The CDR3 contains 14 residues. The germline V gene encodes CDR1 SSHAT and CDR2 FNYEAQ (reference sequence). The CDR3 DNA reads as TGTGCTAGCAGCTCGGGCACGGAGAAAGAGACCCAGTACTTC. Translating it yields CASSSGTEKETQYF.

This clonotype was observed a handful of times. The rearrangement uses TRBV19 and TRBJ1-1; 7 nucleotides align to TRBD1. The CDR3 consists of 14 residues. Trimming took 6 bases from V and 4 from J; bases not matched to a gene: 8. Germline assignment: CDR1 LNHDA and CDR2 SQIVND (reference sequence). This chain's CDR3 is CASSRGRGVTEAFF. In DNA, the CDR3 is TGTGCCAGTAGCAGGGGGAGGGGAGTCACTGAAGCTTTCTTT.

This CDR3 is CASSPLTGGLGELFF. The CDR3 nucleotides are TGTGCCAGCTCACCACTGACGGGGGGACTAGGGGAGCTGTTTTTT. The chain is built from TRBV18 and TRBJ2-2; 7 positions agree with TRBD2. CDR1 and CDR2 from the germline V gene are KGHSH and LQKENI. Trimming at V came to 1 base and at J to 8 bases, leaving 7 bases not matched to a gene. This CDR3 has 15 residues.

J is TRBJ2-3 and V is TRBV20-1, with 8 positions matching TRBD2. V dropped 1 base and J dropped 3; count of bases not matched to a gene: 6. Germline CDR1 DFQATT, CDR2 SNEGSKA (reference sequence). CDR3 size: 15 residues. The DNA of the CDR3 is TGCAGTGCTAGAGTCGGGGGGGCTTTAACAGATACGCAGTATTTT. Translation gives CSARVGGALTDTQYF.

This chain joins TRBV14 and TRBJ2-7, with D maybe TRBD1 (5 bases). The germline CDR1 and CDR2 sequences are SGHDN and FVKESK. The CDR3 consists of 13 residues. Trimming left V 4 bases short and J 3 bases short, with 10 bases between. CDR3 region: CASSRWGNYEQYF. CDR3 sequence (DNA): TGTGCCAGCAGCCGGTGGGGCAACTACGAGCAGTACTTC.

This chain links TRBV6-1 with TRBJ2-1; 8 bases match TRBD1. CDR3 length: 12 residues. Germline CDR1 is MNHNS and CDR2 is SASEGT. V trimming: 4 bases; J trimming: 7 bases; junction bases outside the gene matches: 0. The CDR3 DNA sequence: TGTGCCAGCAGTGGACAGGGGAATGAGCAGTTCTTC. Protein sequence: CASSGQGNEQFF.

The rearrangement links TRBV24-1 to TRBJ2-1; 9 bases match TRBD1. In germline, CDR1 is KGHDR, CDR2 SFDVKD. The CDR3 is 14 residues long. After removal of 7 bases from V and 8 bases from J, the junction contained 8 bases not matched to a gene. DNA of the CDR3: TGTGCCACCAGCCCGGGACAGGGTGTTCATGAGCAGTTCTTC. Its protein is CATSPGQGVHEQFF.

This clonotype has just a few counts. The CDR3 sequence is CASGLGQGNTGELFF. The CDR3 DNA is TGCGCCAGCGGACTAGGACAGGGGAACACCGGGGAGCTGTTTTTT. The V call is TRBV5-1, the J call TRBJ2-2, with D possibly matching TRBD1 (8 bases). The germline V gene encodes CDR1 SGHRS and CDR2 YFSETQ. Trimming shortened V by 7 bases and J by 1 base, and 14 bases separated the two germline ends. There are 15 residues in the CDR3.